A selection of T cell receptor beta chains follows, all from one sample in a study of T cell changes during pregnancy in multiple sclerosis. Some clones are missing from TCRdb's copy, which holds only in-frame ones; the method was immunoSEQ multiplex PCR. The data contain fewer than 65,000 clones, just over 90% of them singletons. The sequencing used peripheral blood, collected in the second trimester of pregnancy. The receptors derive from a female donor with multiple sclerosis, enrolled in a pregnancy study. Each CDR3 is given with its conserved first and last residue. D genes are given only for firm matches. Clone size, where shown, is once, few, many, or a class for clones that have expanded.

CDR3 protein: CATPLGTLTYEQYF; CDR3 DNA: TGTGCCACCCCCCTCGGTACCCTAACCTACGAGCAGTACTTC; J gene: TRBJ2-7; V gene: TRBV27; D gene: -; clone size: -
CDR3 protein: CSVEDWLAEPQFF; CDR3 DNA: TGCAGCGTTGAAGATTGGCTAGCGGAACCACAGTTCTTC; J gene: TRBJ2-1; V gene: TRBV29-1; D gene: TRBD2; clone size: -
CDR3 protein: CASSNEWKQGAQHF; CDR3 DNA: TGTGCCAGCAGCAACGAATGGAAACAGGGAGCCCAGCATTTT; J gene: TRBJ1-5; V gene: TRBV6-5; D gene: -; clone size: -
CDR3 protein: CASSTGQGSSGNTIYF; CDR3 DNA: TGTGCCAGTAGTACCGGACAGGGGAGCTCTGGAAACACCATATATTTT; J gene: TRBJ1-3; V gene: TRBV19; D gene: TRBD1; clone size: -
CDR3 protein: CASSERRDTATNEKLFF; CDR3 DNA: TGTGCCAGCAGTGAACGAAGGGACACAGCAACTAATGAAAAACTGTTTTTT; J gene: TRBJ1-4; V gene: TRBV6-1; D gene: -; clone size: -
CDR3 protein: CASSQDGGDRGFNF; CDR3 DNA: TGCGCCAGCAGCCAAGATGGGGGTGACAGGGGTTTTAACTTC; J gene: TRBJ2-4; V gene: TRBV4-1; D gene: TRBD1; clone size: -
CDR3 protein: CASSLTSKYEQYF; CDR3 DNA: TGTGCCAGCAGCTTAACTAGCAAGTACGAGCAGTACTTC; J gene: TRBJ2-7; V gene: TRBV11-1; D gene: -; clone size: -
CDR3 protein: CASSFGGSSGNTIYF; CDR3 DNA: TGTGCCAGCAGCTTCGGCGGAAGCTCTGGAAACACCATATATTTT; J gene: TRBJ1-3; V gene: TRBV5-5; D gene: -; clone size: -
CDR3 protein: CSVRSLEAQYF; CDR3 DNA: TGCAGCGTGAGGTCCCTCGAGGCCCAGTACTTC; J gene: TRBJ2-5; V gene: TRBV29-1; D gene: -; clone size: -
CDR3 protein: CASSLLVDTIYF; CDR3 DNA: TGTGCCAGCAGCTTATTAGTAGACACCATATATTTT; J gene: TRBJ1-3; V gene: TRBV7-9; D gene: -; clone size: -
CDR3 protein: CASSTTDTEAFF; CDR3 DNA: TGTGCCAGCAGCACGACAGACACTGAAGCTTTCTTT; J gene: TRBJ1-1; V gene: TRBV5-4; D gene: -; clone size: -
CDR3 protein: CASSVTGLSSGNTIYF; CDR3 DNA: TGTGCCAGCAGCGTTACAGGGCTCTCAAGTGGAAACACCATATATTTT; J gene: TRBJ1-3; V gene: TRBV5-6; D gene: -; clone size: -
CDR3 protein: CASSKDGTWEWHEQYF; CDR3 DNA: TGTGCCAGCAGCAAAGATGGGACTTGGGAGTGGCACGAGCAGTACTTC; J gene: TRBJ2-7; V gene: TRBV21-1; D gene: -; clone size: once
CDR3 protein: CASSAPTREFTDTQYF; CDR3 DNA: TGTGCCAGCAGTGCACCGACTAGGGAATTCACAGATACGCAGTATTTT; J gene: TRBJ2-3; V gene: TRBV27; D gene: -; clone size: -
CDR3 protein: CASSVGGRSNTEAFF; CDR3 DNA: TGTGCCAGCAGTGTTGGTGGCAGATCGAACACTGAAGCTTTCTTT; J gene: TRBJ1-1; V gene: TRBV2; D gene: -; clone size: -
CDR3 protein: CASSYLSSGGNTGELFF; CDR3 DNA: TGTGCCAGCAGTTACTTATCTAGCGGGGGAAACACCGGGGAGCTGTTTTTT; J gene: TRBJ2-2; V gene: TRBV6-7; D gene: TRBD2; clone size: -
CDR3 protein: CASSISGDTEAFF; CDR3 DNA: TGTGCCAGTAGTATTAGCGGGGACACTGAAGCTTTCTTT; J gene: TRBJ1-1; V gene: TRBV19; D gene: -; clone size: -
CDR3 protein: CASSPESMNTEAFF; CDR3 DNA: TGTGCCAGCAGTCCTGAGTCCATGAACACTGAAGCTTTCTTT; J gene: TRBJ1-1; V gene: TRBV7-9; D gene: -; clone size: few
CDR3 protein: CAIGRGQADTEAFF; CDR3 DNA: TGTGCCATCGGTCGAGGGCAAGCGGACACTGAAGCTTTCTTT; J gene: TRBJ1-1; V gene: TRBV10-3; D gene: -; clone size: -
CDR3 protein: CASSLSGRDYGYTF; CDR3 DNA: TGTGCCAGCAGTTTATCCGGCAGGGACTATGGCTACACCTTC; J gene: TRBJ1-2; V gene: TRBV27; D gene: -; clone size: -
CDR3 protein: CASSVGSETYEQYF; CDR3 DNA: TGTGCCAGCAGCGTAGGTTCGGAGACCTACGAGCAGTACTTC; J gene: TRBJ2-7; V gene: TRBV9; D gene: -; clone size: -
CDR3 protein: CASSLFVGTGVGGVDQETQYF; CDR3 DNA: TGCGCCAGCAGCTTGTTCGTAGGGACAGGGGTTGGAGGGGTCGACCAAGAGACCCAGTACTTC; J gene: TRBJ2-5; V gene: TRBV5-1; D gene: TRBD1; clone size: -
CDR3 protein: CASSMWEGDEQFF; CDR3 DNA: TGTGCCAGTAGTATGTGGGAGGGGGATGAGCAGTTCTTC; J gene: TRBJ2-1; V gene: TRBV19; D gene: -; clone size: once
CDR3 protein: CASSTGGTGELFF; CDR3 DNA: TGTGCCAGCAGTACAGGGGGCACCGGGGAGCTGTTTTTT; J gene: TRBJ2-2; V gene: TRBV6-1; D gene: TRBD1; clone size: -
CDR3 protein: CASSPTGTDTQYF; CDR3 DNA: TGTGCCAGCAGCCCCACGGGGACAGATACGCAGTATTTT; J gene: TRBJ2-3; V gene: TRBV7-3; D gene: -; clone size: -
CDR3 protein: CAWTPRGSINQPQHF; CDR3 DNA: TGTGCCTGGACCCCGCGGGGCAGTATCAATCAGCCCCAGCATTTT; J gene: TRBJ1-5; V gene: TRBV30; D gene: -; clone size: -
CDR3 protein: CASSLGRTYSNQPQHF; CDR3 DNA: TGTGCCAGCAGTTTGGGGAGGACTTATAGCAATCAGCCCCAGCATTTT; J gene: TRBJ1-5; V gene: TRBV28; D gene: -; clone size: -
CDR3 protein: CASSVLGQTTNEKLFF; CDR3 DNA: TGTGCCAGCAGTGTCTTAGGACAGACAACTAATGAAAAACTGTTTTTT; J gene: TRBJ1-4; V gene: TRBV6-1; D gene: -; clone size: -
CDR3 protein: CASSQDHGSNQPQHF; CDR3 DNA: TGCGCCAGCAGCCAAGATCACGGGTCTAATCAGCCCCAGCATTTT; J gene: TRBJ1-5; V gene: TRBV4-3; D gene: -; clone size: -
CDR3 protein: CASSLDPPGLRRGPQHF; CDR3 DNA: TGTGCCAGCAGCTTGGATCCACCGGGACTCCGTCGTGGACCCCAGCATTTT; J gene: TRBJ1-5; V gene: TRBV11-2; D gene: -; clone size: -
CDR3 protein: CASSGKLAGENTGELFF; CDR3 DNA: TGTGCCAGCAGCGGAAAACTAGCGGGGGAGAACACCGGGGAGCTGTTTTTT; J gene: TRBJ2-2; V gene: TRBV9; D gene: TRBD2; clone size: -